The following is a T cell receptor beta chain sequence with its context. The source of the sample is a study of blood T cell repertoires in COVID-19. Across the whole study: Acute and convalescent COVID-19 samples came from the United States, Italy and Spain. Nucleic acid was either cDNA or gDNA, and it came from T cells, B-cell-depleted T cells, or PBMCs.

Original data processing: Amplification of reference gene primers was used by the study to estimate nucleated cell counts. The protocol was immunoSEQ multiplex PCR, while the TCRdb copy is restricted to in-frame clones and leaves out a portion. V and J calls plus clone size are reproduced from that table; the DNA served to infer D and trimming. The sample carries around 68,000 clones, about 87% recorded once. There are 14 residues in the CDR3. CDR1 and CDR2 (germline): ENHRY, SYGVKD. Trimming took off 3 bases at V and 5 bases at J, with 13 bases between the two ends. This rearrangement joins TRBV10-3 to TRBJ1-2; D gene uncertain. The source is a woman between 50 and 59 years old with acute or convalescent COVID-19. The specimen sequenced was peripheral blood. The CDR3 nucleotides read TGTGCCATCAGTGACGGCAGAACAGCTTATGGCTACACCTTC. It specifies CAISDGRTAYGYTF.